The T cell receptor beta chain under discussion was sequenced for a study of control samples from healthy donors and cancer patients. TCRdb keeps only in-frame clones here, not all; method: immunoSEQ multiplex PCR. The data show some 150,000 clones, around 96% seen once. Germline V gene sequence: CDR1 SGHVS, CDR2 FNYEAQ. The ends lost 7 bases at V and 3 bases at J; junction bases unmatched: 10. The CDR3 is 15 amino acids. The chain joins TRBV7-6 to TRBJ2-7; 9 bases map to TRBD2. This clonotype originated in a woman younger than 45 in good health. Sequencing input: blood. Here the CDR3 reads CASTQGTSRNYEQYF. DNA of the CDR3: TGTGCCAGCACCCAGGGGACTAGCCGAAACTACGAGCAGTACTTC.